Following are 30 T cell receptor beta chains from one sample sequenced in a study of T-cell reconstitution after alpha-beta-depleted transplantation in children. Unique molecular identifiers were incorporated during preparation of the TCRbeta library. Via MiXCR, TCRdb re-called the PCR reads, giving one row per CDR3 protein. The sample includes around 420,000 distinct CDR3 sequences, around 16% of them seen just once. The starting material was PBMCs, mostly from graft donor cells, obtained 360 days after TCRalphabeta/CD19-depleted stem cell transplant. The receptors were gathered from a boy under two years old who had a stem cell transplant for Wiskott-Aldrich syndrome, so the T cells may come from the graft donor.

V gene TRBV5-1 combines with J gene TRBJ2-1, with TRBD2 identical over 7 bases. J gave up 8 bases and V 7 bases, and 6 bases lay outside the gene matches. This CDR3 has 12 residues. The germline gives CDR1 SGHRS, CDR2 YFSETQ. DNA for the CDR3: TGCGCCAGCGGGGGACTAAATCATGAGCAGTTCTTC. Translated, it gives CASGGLNHEQFF.

This clonotype was seen more than once but under ten times. V is TRBV11-2 and J is TRBJ1-6; D call uncertain. Between the trimmed V and J ends, which lost 2 bases and 7 bases, there was a span of 9 bases. Germline assignment: CDR1 SGHAT and CDR2 FQNNGV. This CDR3 is 14 amino acids long. Written as DNA, the CDR3 is TGTGCCAGCAGCTTAAAAGGACTAAATTCACCCCTCCACTTT. This codes for CASSLKGLNSPLHF.

This clonotype was counted at least ten times. The J gene is TRBJ2-5, the V gene TRBV5-6, with 10 bases matching TRBD2. The CDR3 spans 16 residues. Per germline, CDR1 SGHDT and CDR2 YYEEEE. V was clipped by 2 bases and J by 2 bases; unmatched bases: 6. This CDR3 reads CASSFLLAGRQETQYF. For the CDR3, the DNA is TGTGCCAGCAGCTTCCTACTAGCGGGGAGACAAGAGACCCAGTACTTC.

This clonotype was seen more than once but under ten times. The gene calls are TRBV4-1 and TRBJ2-7, with 16 bases that match TRBD2. Germline lookup yields CDR1 MGHRA and CDR2 YSYEKL. CDR3 length: 16 amino acids. The J segment lost 3 bases and the V segment lost 6 bases, leaving 5 bases of the junction unmatched. CDR3: CASSLGLAGGDYEQYF. The DNA for the CDR3 is TGCGCCAGCAGTCTGGGACTAGCGGGGGGGGACTACGAGCAGTACTTC.

This clonotype was seen more than once but under ten times. The V call is TRBV12-3 or TRBV12-4, the J call TRBJ2-7; D is uncertain. With 10 bases removed from V and 2 bases from J, the gap between germline ends came to 15 bases. This CDR3 has 13 residues. The CDR3 loop reads CATSPGLPYEQYF. In nucleotides, the CDR3 is TGTGCCACCTCCCCTGGCCTGCCCTACGAGCAGTACTTC.

A few counts support this clonotype. This chain joins TRBV5-5 and TRBJ2-1, with 8 bases lining up with TRBD2. Trimming cost V 3 bases and J 7 bases; bases outside gene matches: 12. This CDR3 comprises 16 residues. In germline, CDR1 is SGHKS, CDR2 YYEKEE (reference sequence). The CDR3 sequence is CASSSVAGPIANEQFF. The DNA for the CDR3 is TGTGCCAGCAGCTCAGTAGCGGGACCGATAGCGAATGAGCAGTTCTTC.

The chain uses TRBV4-1 and TRBJ2-3; possible D gene TRBD1, 5 bases. CDR1 MGHRA and CDR2 YSYEKL come from the germline V gene. The CDR3 extends over 13 amino acids. V dropped 2 bases and J dropped 5 bases, with 8 bases sitting between them. The CDR3 DNA sequence: TGCGCCAGCAGCCAACGCCAGGGAGATACGCAGTATTTT. Translating it yields CASSQRQGDTQYF.

This clonotype was observed at least ten times. The V and J genes are TRBV24-1 and TRBJ2-2, with 8 bases matching TRBD1. The CDR3 runs to 16 residues. V lost 2 bases to trimming and J lost 2 bases; unmatched junction nucleotides: 3. The germline CDR1 and CDR2 sequences are KGHDR and SFDVKD. Here the CDR3 reads CATSDWDRTNTGELFF. The CDR3 nucleotides are TGTGCCACCAGTGATTGGGACAGGACCAACACCGGGGAGCTGTTTTTT.

The rearrangement links TRBV10-3 to TRBJ2-3, with D possibly being TRBD1 or TRBD2 (5 bases each). V lost 0 bases and J 3 bases, leaving 10 bases between the germline ends. CDR1 ENHRY and CDR2 SYGVKD come from the germline V gene. The CDR3 spans 15 residues. CDR3 protein: CAISESGRATDTQYF. CDR3 nucleotides: TGTGCCATCAGTGAGTCGGGGCGGGCGACAGATACGCAGTATTTT.

The genes are TRBV24-1 and TRBJ2-1; perhaps D is TRBD1 or TRBD2 (5 bases each). The V end lost 3 bases, the J end lost 3 bases, and 11 bases lay between the germline ends. Germline CDR1 KGHDR, CDR2 SFDVKD. The CDR3 extends over 15 amino acids. The CDR3 is CATSDPGRYYNEQFF. The DNA for the CDR3 is TGTGCCACCAGTGATCCGGGACGGTACTACAATGAGCAGTTCTTC.

The chain combines TRBV12-3 or TRBV12-4 with TRBJ2-1; TRBD2 is a possible D gene (6 bases). V gave up 6 bases and J gave up 10 bases, with 16 bases separating them. This CDR3 spans 13 amino acids. CDR3 DNA: TGTGCCAGCAGCCTTATACGGGAGAACGAGCAGTTCTTC. This sequence encodes CASSLIRENEQFF.

This clonotype was picked up a small number of times. The chain recombines TRBV20-1 with TRBJ2-1; the match to TRBD1 covers 7 bases. The CDR3 covers 14 residues. Germline CDR1 reads DFQATT; CDR2 reads SNEGSKA (reference sequence). J lost 5 bases, V lost 1 base, and 5 bases had no gene match. The CDR3 DNA reads as TGCAGTGCTAGAGTCGGGACAGCCCACAATGAGCAGTTCTTC. Translating gives CSARVGTAHNEQFF.

This clonotype was seen repeatedly, ten times or more. The chain joins TRBV12-3 or TRBV12-4 to TRBJ2-1; possibly TRBD1 for D (6 bases). The CDR3 loop spans 21 amino acids. Trimming pared 0 bases from V and 0 bases from J, leaving 24 bases between. The CDR3: CASSLADRLSPGGSSYNEQFF. The CDR3 region has the DNA TGTGCCAGCAGTTTAGCCGACAGGTTAAGCCCTGGTGGGAGCTCCTACAATGAGCAGTTCTTC.

The chain joins TRBV5-1 to TRBJ2-7; D gene unclear. Trimming shortened V by 4 bases and J by 0 bases, and 8 bases separated the two germline ends. The CDR3 has 13 residues. In germline, CDR1 is SGHRS, CDR2 YFSETQ. CDR3 bases: TGCGCCAGCAGCCTGTTCAGCTCCTACGAGCAGTACTTC. The encoded protein is CASSLFSSYEQYF.

The V gene is TRBV19, the J gene TRBJ2-2; D is undetermined. Trimming cost V 1 base and J 5 bases, with 2 bases left between them. This CDR3 comprises 12 residues. Germline CDR1 LNHDA, CDR2 SQIVND (reference sequence). The CDR3 DNA reads TGTGCCAGTAGTATAGGGACCGGGGAGCTGTTTTTT. Translation gives CASSIGTGELFF.

The chain carries TRBV16 and TRBJ2-7; 12 bases line up with TRBD2. Trimming at V came to 4 bases and at J to 5 bases, leaving 6 bases not matched to a gene. CDR1 is KGHSY, CDR2 FQNENV, per germline. This CDR3 is 15 amino acids long. This chain's CDR3 is CASSRGLAGINEQYF. In DNA form, the CDR3 reads TGTGCCAGCAGCCGCGGACTAGCGGGAATCAACGAGCAGTACTTC.

This clonotype was seen many times. V is TRBV3-1 and J is TRBJ2-5, with D possibly matching TRBD2 (5 bases). CDR3 length: 13 residues. Germline V gives CDR1 LGHDT, CDR2 YNNKEL (reference sequence). V lost 1 base and J lost 7, with 10 bases in between. CDR3 DNA: TGTGCCAGCAGCCAAGGTCGGGGTACGACCCAGTACTTC. This encodes CASSQGRGTTQYF.

The sample holds a few counts of this clonotype. V and J are TRBV7-9 and TRBJ2-7; 11 positions agree with TRBD2. The germline V gene encodes CDR1 SEHNR and CDR2 FQNEAQ (reference sequence). The CDR3 has 15 residues. Germline trimming cut 5 bases from V and 4 bases from J; bases unmatched to any gene: 7. CDR3 sequence: CASSKLAGDEYEQYF. The CDR3 DNA reads TGTGCCAGCAGCAAACTAGCGGGAGACGAGTACGAGCAGTACTTC. The variable domain in full, with the rest retrieved from reference TRBV7-9 and TRBJ2-7, is DTGVSQNPRHKITKRGQNVTFRCDPISEHNRLYWYRQTLGQGPEFLTYFQNEAQLEKSRLLSDRFSAERPKGSFSTLEIQRTEQGDSAMYLCASSKLAGDEYEQYFGPGTRLTVT.

This clonotype was counted at least ten times. The chain couples TRBV29-1 to TRBJ2-3, with D maybe TRBD1 (6 bases). V was clipped by 5 bases and J by 5 bases, with 8 bases between them. The length of the CDR3 is 11 residues. Germline V gene data show CDR1 as SQVTM and CDR2 as ANQGSEA. This CDR3 is CSVQGRDTQYF. CDR3 nucleotides: TGCAGCGTTCAGGGGAGAGATACGCAGTATTTT.

In this sample, this clonotype turned up many times. The rearrangement uses TRBV10-3 and TRBJ2-1; 9 bases map to TRBD2. Germline assignment: CDR1 ENHRY and CDR2 SYGVKD. The V gene end was trimmed by 7 bases and the J gene end by 3 bases; junction bases not matched to a gene: 7. The CDR3 extends over 15 amino acids. Here the CDR3 reads CAITASGRNYNEQFF. CDR3 coding DNA: TGTGCCATCACCGCGAGCGGGAGGAACTACAATGAGCAGTTCTTC.

The genes are TRBV7-2 and TRBJ2-7; 10 nucleotides agree with TRBD1. There are 16 residues in the CDR3. The V and J ends lost 0 bases and 3 bases, in that order; junction bases with no gene match: 5. From germline, CDR1 is SGHTA and CDR2 FQGNSA. The CDR3 reads CASSLASGQGSYEQYF. CDR3 DNA sequence: TGTGCCAGCAGCTTAGCGTCGGGACAGGGGAGCTACGAGCAGTACTTC.

This clonotype was seen a few times. The CDR3 sequence: CASSGGGLYNEQFF. DNA for the CDR3: TGCGCCAGCAGTGGCGGGGGGTTGTACAATGAGCAGTTCTTC. The rearrangement joins TRBV5-1 to TRBJ2-1, with 8 bases fitting TRBD2. This CDR3 is 14 amino acids long. Germline V gives CDR1 SGHRS, CDR2 YFSETQ. The junction had 5 bases not matched to a gene; V was cut back by 5 bases and J by 4 bases.

This clonotype was recorded a few times. The V call is TRBV5-6, the J call TRBJ2-7; 7 bases line up with TRBD2. CDR3 length: 18 residues. Germline V gene lookup returns CDR1 SGHDT and CDR2 YYEEEE. The junction had 19 bases not matched to a gene; V was cut back by 4 bases and J by 3 bases. CDR3 DNA: TGTGCCAGCAGCCCCGACGGAGTTTTGTCAACTAGCGACTACGAGCAGTACTTC. Translating it yields CASSPDGVLSTSDYEQYF. Together with reference TRBV5-6 and TRBJ2-7, the CDR3 gives the full variable domain: DAGVTQSPTHLIKTRGQQVTLRCSPKSGHDTVSWYQQALGQGPQFIFQYYEEEERQRGNFPDRFSGHQFPNYSSELNVNALLLGDSALYLCASSPDGVLSTSDYEQYFGPGTRLTVT.

V and J are TRBV5-1 and TRBJ2-2; weak D call: TRBD1 (6 bases). The CDR3 totals 15 residues. Germline V gene data show CDR1 as SGHRS and CDR2 as YFSETQ. Trimming removed 1 base at V and 1 base at J, with 8 bases between. The CDR3 is CASSLMGQNTGELFF. The CDR3 DNA follows: TGCGCCAGCAGCTTGATGGGACAGAACACCGGGGAGCTGTTTTTT.

J is TRBJ2-2 and V is TRBV12-3 or TRBV12-4; the match to TRBD2 covers 9 bases. V was clipped by 5 bases and J by 1 base; unmatched bases: 5. This CDR3 has 16 residues. The CDR3 nucleotides read TGTGCCAGCAGTCTTTATAGCGGGGGGAACACCGGGGAGCTGTTTTTT. This codes for CASSLYSGGNTGELFF.

The table lists this clonotype with a few counts. The chain uses TRBV7-9 and TRBJ1-2; D uncertain. Germline CDR1 reads SEHNR; CDR2 reads FQNEAQ (reference sequence). The CDR3 is 11 residues long. Deletions cut 7 bases from V and 5 bases from J, with 8 bases between. The CDR3: CASTDFYGYTF. The CDR3 DNA reads TGTGCCAGCACGGATTTTTATGGCTACACCTTC.

The table lists this clonotype with a few counts. V is TRBV5-1 and J is TRBJ1-2; possibly TRBD1 for D (5 bases). Deletions cut 4 bases from V and 7 bases from J, with 14 bases between. Germline CDR1 is SGHRS and CDR2 is YFSETQ. The CDR3 length is 13 residues. Here the CDR3 DNA reads TGCGCCAGCAGCCAGACAGTGACCGGTGGCTACACCTTC. This gives the protein CASSQTVTGGYTF.

The chain has TRBV3-1 and TRBJ2-7, with 7 bases lining up with TRBD2. Germline values: CDR1 LGHDT, CDR2 YNNKEL (reference sequence). Losses at the gene ends were 0 bases for V and 11 bases for J; bases not matched to a gene: 10. This CDR3 region has 14 residues. The CDR3 here is CASSQDPILAAEYF. The CDR3 DNA follows: TGTGCCAGCAGCCAAGATCCTATCCTAGCGGCCGAGTACTTC.

This clonotype showed up many times. The chain recombines TRBV27 with TRBJ2-3; 9 nucleotides agree with TRBD2. The CDR3 has 14 residues. Germline trimming cut 3 bases from V and 5 bases from J; bases unmatched to any gene: 3. Looked up from germline, CDR1 is MNHEY and CDR2 is SMNVEV (reference sequence). CDR3: CASSFSGRVDTQYF. Written as DNA, the CDR3 is TGTGCCAGCAGTTTTAGCGGGAGAGTAGATACGCAGTATTTT.

The chain couples TRBV29-1 to TRBJ2-2; D gene unclear. The CDR3 totals 14 residues. Trimming stripped 3 bases from V and 0 bases from J, with 8 bases between. From germline, CDR1 is SQVTM and CDR2 ANQGSEA. CDR3 nucleotides: TGCAGCGTTGAGCACAGTTCGAACACCGGGGAGCTGTTTTTT. This gives the protein CSVEHSSNTGELFF.